Below, 16 T cell receptor beta chains from the same sample are listed, as sequenced in a study of shared clonotypes between healthy human individuals. TCRdb's table, derived via immunoSEQ multiplex PCR, lists solely in-frame clones and lacks some. This table has about 1.1 million clones, about 84% appearing once. The sample consisted of memory CD4+ T cells from PBMCs. Described subset: CD45RA-negative fraction. These receptor sequences come from a man between 18 and 35 years old in good health. Some clones in this sample may be carry-over from other donors' samples.

The CDR3 protein is CASSQAEAVYNEQFF. The CDR3 coding sequence is TGCGCCAGCAGCCAAGCGGAGGCAGTTTACAATGAGCAGTTCTTC. The rearrangement joins TRBV4-1 to TRBJ2-1, with D possibly matching TRBD2 (5 bases). The CDR3 has 15 amino acids. Germline CDR1 and CDR2: MGHRA and YSYEKL. The V end lost 1 base, the J end lost 4 bases, and 11 bases lay between the germline ends.

The V call is TRBV28, the J call TRBJ2-3, with 7 positions matching TRBD2. The trim removed 2 bases at V and 4 bases at J, leaving 3 bases unmatched. The germline V gene encodes CDR1 MDHEN and CDR2 SYDVKM. This CDR3 has 14 amino acids. The CDR3 loop reads CASSLGGRADTQYF. CDR3 in DNA: TGTGCCAGCAGTTTAGGTGGGAGGGCAGATACGCAGTATTTT. The full variable domain, in which reference TRBV28 and TRBJ2-3 provide the parts outside the CDR3, is DVKVTQSSRYLVKRTGEKVFLECVQDMDHENMFWYRQDPGLGLRLIYFSYDVKMKEKGDIPEGYSVSREKKERFSLILESASTNQTSMYLCASSLGGRADTQYFGPGTRLTVL.

This clone showed up just a few times. This same CDR3 is encoded by further DNA sequences in the sample. V gene TRBV29-1 combines with J gene TRBJ1-2; D call uncertain. The CDR3 loop spans 14 amino acids. Germline V gives CDR1 SQVTM, CDR2 ANQGSEA. With 1 base removed from V and 1 base from J, the gap between germline ends came to 10 bases. The CDR3 coding sequence is TGCAGCGTTGAAGGGAGAGGGCTTAACTATGGCTACACCTTC. Translating gives CSVEGRGLNYGYTF.

The chain joins TRBV2 to TRBJ2-3; D call uncertain. The CDR3 extends over 15 amino acids. With 4 bases removed from V and 8 bases from J, the gap between germline ends came to 19 bases. Germline V CDR1 and CDR2: SNHLY, FYNNEI. The CDR3 sequence: CASSAVIQAWGTQYF. CDR3 DNA sequence: TGTGCCAGCAGTGCAGTAATCCAGGCCTGGGGTACGCAGTATTTT.

This clone was picked up one time. CDR3 bases: TGTGCCAGCAGTTTAACACTACCGGGACTAGAATACGAGCAGTACTTC. Translating gives CASSLTLPGLEYEQYF. The chain uses TRBV6-6 and TRBJ2-7; 8 bases fit TRBD2. V was pared by 4 bases and J by 4 bases, with 12 bases of the junction left unmatched. Germline V CDR1 and CDR2: MNHNY, SVGAGI (reference sequence). CDR3 length equals 16 residues.

The genes are TRBV4-1 and TRBJ2-7, with 9 bases identical to TRBD2. CDR1 MGHRA and CDR2 YSYEKL come from the germline V gene. V shed 0 bases and J 7 bases; nucleotides not matched to a gene: 7. The CDR3 consists of 15 residues. The CDR3 reads CASSQDIQAGGEQYF. CDR3 bases: TGCGCCAGCAGCCAAGATATTCAGGCGGGAGGGGAGCAGTACTTC.

This clone was picked up a small number of times. The V call is TRBV30, the J call TRBJ2-1; a possible D gene is TRBD1 (5 bases). CDR1 and CDR2 (germline): GTSNPN, SVGIG (reference sequence). Trimming pared 8 bases from V and 7 bases from J, leaving 12 bases between. This CDR3 is built from 11 residues. The CDR3 DNA sequence: TGTGCCCTGTCTGGGGCAAATGAGCAGTTCTTC. It specifies CALSGANEQFF.

The chain couples TRBV6-5 to TRBJ1-4, with D possibly being TRBD1 (5 bases). This CDR3 has 15 amino acids. V shed 0 bases and J shed 10 bases, with 15 bases lying between them. Germline lookup yields CDR1 MNHEY and CDR2 SVGAGI. The CDR3 is CASSYSEGRQGKLFF. The CDR3 coding sequence is TGTGCCAGCAGTTACTCGGAAGGCAGGCAGGGAAAACTGTTTTTT.

This chain joins TRBV14 and TRBJ2-5; no reliable D call. V lost 1 base and J 5 bases, leaving 11 bases between the germline ends. This CDR3 has 14 amino acids. The germline gives CDR1 SGHDN, CDR2 FVKESK. The DNA for the CDR3 is TGTGCCAGCAGCCAAGGGTCATTGGGGGAGACCCAGTACTTC. It translates to CASSQGSLGETQYF.

In this sample, this clone turned up a few times. The chain employs TRBV6-6 and TRBJ1-2; perhaps TRBD1 as D (6 bases). With 10 bases removed from V and 1 base from J, the gap between germline ends came to 10 bases. The CDR3 runs to 12 residues. Germline loops: CDR1 MNHNY, CDR2 SVGAGI (reference sequence). CDR3 nucleotides: TGTGCCACCTACAGGGATAACTATGGCTACACCTTC. Amino acid sequence: CATYRDNYGYTF.

In DNA form, the CDR3 reads TGTGCTACCGCCTTGACAGCGGGAGAAACTGAAGCTTTCTTT. Protein product: CATALTAGETEAFF. The chain has TRBV2 and TRBJ1-1; the D gene is possibly TRBD1 (5 bases). Germline-derived CDR1 and CDR2 are SNHLY and FYNNEI. The CDR3 contains 14 residues.

V usage is TRBV28 and J usage is TRBJ1-5, with D hard to call. Germline CDR1 MDHEN, CDR2 SYDVKM. Trimming took off 2 bases at V and 11 bases at J, with 13 bases between the two ends. The CDR3 covers 13 residues. This chain's CDR3 is CASSLPHERAQHF. Here the CDR3 DNA reads TGTGCCAGCAGTTTACCCCACGAGAGGGCCCAGCATTTT.

The chain recombines TRBV11-2 with TRBJ2-7; D call uncertain. With 0 bases removed from V and 2 bases from J, the gap between germline ends came to 11 bases. The CDR3 length is 15 residues. Germline-derived CDR1 and CDR2 are SGHAT and FQNNGV. The CDR3 loop reads CASSLDPKGTYEQYF. CDR3 in DNA: TGTGCCAGCAGCTTAGATCCCAAGGGCACCTACGAGCAGTACTTC.

This clone was counted a few times. The genes are TRBV27 and TRBJ1-2, with 11 bases matching TRBD1. CDR1 and CDR2 (germline): MNHEY, SMNVEV (reference sequence). The ends lost 5 bases at V and 8 bases at J; junction bases unmatched: 4. The CDR3 runs to 13 residues. DNA for the CDR3: TGTGCCAGCAGTCGGACAGGGGGCTTCGGCTACACCTTC. This translates into CASSRTGGFGYTF.

Only a few counts were recorded for this clone. The V call is TRBV10-3, the J call TRBJ1-4; D ambiguous. CDR1 ENHRY and CDR2 SYGVKD come from the germline V gene. V was pared by 4 bases and J by 7 bases, with 10 bases between. This CDR3 region has 13 residues. CDR3 amino acids: CAISGPGGEKLFF. The DNA of the CDR3 is TGTGCCATCAGTGGGCCGGGCGGTGAAAAACTGTTTTTT.

The chain couples TRBV28 to TRBJ1-5; D not certain. CDR1 is MDHEN, CDR2 SYDVKM, per germline. This CDR3 spans 12 amino acids. V was clipped by 7 bases and J by 1 base, with 5 bases between them. The CDR3 spells CASKRSNQPQHF. The DNA of the CDR3 is TGTGCCAGCAAGAGAAGCAATCAGCCCCAGCATTTT.